This T cell receptor (beta chain) was profiled in a study of T-cell reconstitution after alpha-beta-depleted transplantation in children. Remarks on this clonotype: Its target is not known.

Findings of the study overall: T-cell numbers and diversity one year post-transplant derived largely from freshly generated T cells.

CDR1 and CDR2 (germline): SQVTM, ANQGSEA. The V segment lost 2 bases and the J segment 2 bases; nucleotides outside the gene matches: 4. The CDR3 spans 15 residues. TCRbeta library construction was performed incorporating unique molecular identifiers. MiXCR, applied by TCRdb to the PCR reads, yields one record per CDR3 protein. This table has roughly 490,000 distinct CDR3 sequences, roughly 10% appearing once. The sequence was obtained from a female patient under 10 years old who had a stem cell transplant for aplastic anemia, so the T cells may come from the graft donor. The source was PBMCs, mostly from graft donor cells, collected 180 days after TCRalphabeta/CD19-depleted stem cell transplant. The chain carries TRBV29-1 and TRBJ2-1, with TRBD1 identical over 9 bases. Here the CDR3 DNA reads TGCAGCGTTGAAAAGGACAGGGGTGCCTACAATGAGCAGTTCTTC. It yields the protein CSVEKDRGAYNEQFF.